These 21 T cell receptor beta chains originate from one sample sequenced in a study of blood T cell repertoires in COVID-19. Repertoires were generated with immunoSEQ multiplex PCR, while TCRdb's copy carries only in-frame clones and drops some. This table holds approximately 56,000 clones, around four fifths found once. Sequencing was performed on peripheral blood. The receptors stem from a woman of 80 years or more with acute or convalescent COVID-19.

This clone appeared once. The rearrangement uses TRBV7-9 and TRBJ1-3; D is unclear. The CDR3 totals 14 residues. Trimming shortened V by 5 bases and J by 0 bases, and 8 bases separated the two germline ends. The germline V gene has CDR1 SEHNR and CDR2 FQNEAQ (reference sequence). The CDR3 DNA sequence: TGTGCCAGCAGCCTAAGTGGCTCTGGAAACACCATATATTTT. Translation: CASSLSGSGNTIYF.

V usage is TRBV5-4 and J usage is TRBJ2-1; D not certain. This CDR3 spans 15 amino acids. The V gene lost 3 bases and the J gene lost 3 bases, with 13 bases spanning the gap. Per germline, CDR1 SGHNT and CDR2 YYREEE (reference sequence). CDR3 sequence: CASSSLLKGYNEQFF. The CDR3 coding sequence is TGTGCCAGCAGCTCACTACTAAAAGGCTACAATGAGCAGTTCTTC.

This clone was seen a single time. V gene TRBV7-9 combines with J gene TRBJ2-1; TRBD2 agrees at 7 bases. The CDR3 has 13 amino acids. CDR1 and CDR2 from the germline V gene are SEHNR and FQNEAQ (reference sequence). V trimming: 5 bases; J trimming: 15 bases; junction bases outside the gene matches: 13. The CDR3: CASSDTPGGVPFF. The DNA of the CDR3 is TGTGCCAGCAGCGACACCCCGGGGGGAGTTCCGTTCTTC.

The chain combines TRBV4-2 with TRBJ1-5; 7 bases agree with TRBD1. The CDR3 consists of 15 residues. The V gene end was trimmed by 0 bases and the J gene end by 6 bases; junction bases not matched to a gene: 5. CDR1 LGHNA and CDR2 YNFKEQ come from the germline V gene. The CDR3, as DNA: TGTGCCAGCAGCCAAGAACAGGGGCTTTCTCAGCCCCAGCATTTT. Translating it yields CASSQEQGLSQPQHF.

This chain links TRBV2 with TRBJ1-1; possibly TRBD1 for D (5 bases). The V gene's germline CDR1 is SNHLY and CDR2 FYNNEI. Deletions cut 8 bases from V and 3 bases from J, with 16 bases between. The CDR3 is 14 amino acids. The CDR3 here is CASVLRELDTEAFF. The DNA for the CDR3 is TGTGCCAGCGTCCTCAGGGAATTAGACACTGAAGCTTTCTTT.

This clone occurred many times. Here the CDR3 DNA reads TGCGCCAGCAGCTTTGACAGGTTCGACTCACCCCTCCACTTT. It yields the protein CASSFDRFDSPLHF. The chain joins TRBV5-1 to TRBJ1-6; D might be TRBD1 (6 bases). The germline V gene has CDR1 SGHRS and CDR2 YFSETQ. Trimming cost V 2 bases and J 10 bases, with 13 bases left between them. CDR3 length: 14 residues.

J is TRBJ1-6 and V is TRBV5-1; 7 bases line up with TRBD1. The CDR3 runs 15 residues. The J segment lost 7 bases and the V segment lost 2 bases, leaving 6 bases of the junction unmatched. Germline V gene lookup returns CDR1 SGHRS and CDR2 YFSETQ. The CDR3 coding sequence is TGCGCCAGCAGCTTACCGACAGGGAACAATTCACCCCTCCACTTT. Translated: CASSLPTGNNSPLHF. Based on the CDR3 plus reference TRBV5-1 and TRBJ1-6, the full variable domain is KAGVTQTPRYLIKTRGQQVTLSCSPISGHRSVSWYQQTPGQGLQFLFEYFSETQRNKGNFPGRFSGRQFSNSRSEMNVSTLELGDSALYLCASSLPTGNNSPLHFGNGTRLTVT.

V usage is TRBV7-3 and J usage is TRBJ2-3, with D hard to call. Between the trimmed V and J ends, which lost 5 bases and 7 bases, there was a span of 19 bases. The germline gives CDR1 SGHTA, CDR2 FQGTGA. The CDR3 is 15 amino acids. The CDR3 protein is CASSPSVPSPNTQYF. The CDR3 DNA follows: TGTGCCAGCAGCCCGTCGGTCCCGAGCCCAAATACGCAGTATTTT.

This rearrangement joins TRBV18 to TRBJ1-1; 8 bases are shared with TRBD1. Germline V gives CDR1 KGHSH, CDR2 LQKENI. Trimming at V came to 4 bases and at J to 5 bases, leaving 12 bases not matched to a gene. CDR3 length: 16 amino acids. CDR3 DNA sequence: TGTGCCAGCTCACTCGGACAGGGTAGGACAGTAACTGAAGCTTTCTTT. It encodes CASSLGQGRTVTEAFF.

The chain uses TRBV11-3 and TRBJ1-1; D gene unclear. CDR3 length: 19 residues. V lost 1 base and J 6 bases, leaving 27 bases between the germline ends. Germline loops: CDR1 SGHNT, CDR2 YENEEA. CDR3 sequence: CASSLVRALNSHLGPEAFF. DNA of the CDR3: TGTGCCAGCAGCTTAGTGCGTGCCCTCAACAGCCATCTCGGTCCTGAAGCTTTCTTT.

This clone was picked up one time. The J gene is TRBJ1-6, the V gene TRBV6-5, with a tentative D call TRBD1 (6 bases). CDR1 MNHEY and CDR2 SVGAGI come from the germline V gene. V was shortened by 4 bases and J by 4 bases, with 8 bases between the two germline ends. There are 14 residues in the CDR3. The CDR3 spells CASSSDSYNSPLHF. The DNA for the CDR3 is TGTGCCAGCAGTTCGGACAGTTATAATTCACCCCTCCACTTT.

This rearrangement joins TRBV6-5 to TRBJ1-6; D might be TRBD1 (5 bases). Trimming stripped 10 bases from V and 9 bases from J, with 19 bases between. CDR1 and CDR2 (germline): MNHEY, SVGAGI. This CDR3 is 14 amino acids long. The CDR3 coding sequence is TGTGCCACCACGGACCAGGCCGGGGGTTCACCCCTCCACTTT. Protein sequence: CATTDQAGGSPLHF.

The chain is built from TRBV5-6 and TRBJ1-2; D not resolved. CDR1 is SGHDT and CDR2 is YYEEEE in the germline V gene. Trimming cost V 4 bases and J 4 bases, with 8 bases left between them. The CDR3 covers 12 residues. The CDR3 sequence is CASSLTSYGYTF. CDR3 in DNA: TGTGCCAGCAGCCTTACAAGCTATGGCTACACCTTC.

The chain is built from TRBV7-8 and TRBJ1-2, with 7 bases lining up with TRBD1. Germline V gene sequence: CDR1 SGHVS, CDR2 FQNEAQ. The CDR3 runs 14 residues. With 2 bases clipped from V and 2 bases from J, the junction kept 2 bases outside the gene matches. CDR3 in amino acids: CASSLSRGNYGYTF. In DNA, the CDR3 is TGTGCCAGCAGCTTATCCAGGGGGAACTATGGCTACACCTTC.

Concerning this clone itself: The junction departs from the called germline gene at one end, perhaps through a read error. The gene calls are TRBV12-3 or TRBV12-4 and TRBJ2-7; TRBD1 is a possible D gene (5 bases). This CDR3 region has 13 residues. CDR3 sequence reads: CANSVGHPYEQYF. Here the CDR3 DNA reads TGTGCCAACAGTGTGGGGCACCCCTACGAGCAGTACTTC.

The J gene is TRBJ1-3, the V gene TRBV3-1 (or the pseudogene TRBV3-2), with unresolved D. V lost 5 bases and J lost 2, with 13 bases in between. The CDR3 has 15 amino acids. The germline V gene has CDR1 LGHDT and CDR2 YNNKEL (reference sequence). CDR3: CASSYGGEAGNTIYF. CDR3 DNA: TGTGCCAGCAGCTACGGAGGTGAGGCTGGAAACACCATATATTTT.

The rearrangement links TRBV9 to TRBJ2-2, with 10 bases identical to TRBD2. This CDR3 is built from 16 residues. Germline-derived CDR1 and CDR2 are SGDLS and YYNGEE. The V segment lost 0 bases and the J segment 7 bases; nucleotides outside the gene matches: 6. The CDR3 nucleotides read TGTGCCAGCAGCGTAGGCGGACTAGCGGAGGGCGGGGAGCTGTTTTTT. The encoded protein is CASSVGGLAEGGELFF.

The rearrangement uses TRBV19 and TRBJ1-5; 7 nucleotides line up with TRBD1. This CDR3 has 15 residues. Germline V lookup: CDR1 LNHDA, CDR2 SQIVND (reference sequence). V was pared by 6 bases and J by 0 bases, with 5 bases of the junction left unmatched. CDR3 nucleotide sequence: TGTGCCAGTAGACCCGGACAGGTTAGCAATCAGCCCCAGCATTTT. It codes for CASRPGQVSNQPQHF. Complete variable domain (other parts from reference TRBV19 and TRBJ1-5): DGGITQSPKYLFRKEGQNVTLSCEQNLNHDAMYWYRQDPGQGLRLIYYSQIVNDFQKGDIAEGYSVSREKKESFPLTVTSAQKNPTAFYLCASRPGQVSNQPQHFGDGTRLSIL.

This clone turned up a few times. The chain recombines TRBV6-5 with TRBJ2-7; the D gene is possibly TRBD1 (6 bases). V shed 7 bases and J shed 2 bases, with 15 bases lying between them. The CDR3 runs 14 residues. Germline CDR1 and CDR2: MNHEY and SVGAGI. DNA of the CDR3: TGTGCCAGCACGCGGACAGTATTTCCCTACGAGCAGTACTTC. Translation gives CASTRTVFPYEQYF.

In its sample, this clone was seen a few times. This sequence joins TRBV7-6 and TRBJ1-6; a weak D match, TRBD1 (6 bases). V was trimmed by 5 bases and J by 9 bases, leaving 20 bases between them. The CDR3 totals 16 residues. Germline V gene sequence: CDR1 SGHVS, CDR2 FNYEAQ. CDR3 loop: CASSQGAGGRGSPLHF. The CDR3 DNA follows: TGTGCCAGCAGCCAAGGGGCTGGGGGCCGGGGTTCACCCCTCCACTTT. Drawing the rest from reference TRBV7-6 and TRBJ1-6, the complete variable domain is GAGVSQSPRYKVTKRGQDVALRCDPISGHVSLYWYRQALGQGPEFLTYFNYEAQQDKSGLPNDRFSAERPEGSISTLTIQRTEQRDSAMYRCASSQGAGGRGSPLHFGNGTRLTVT.

The chain uses TRBV7-2 and TRBJ1-2; 7 bases agree with TRBD1. Losses at the gene ends were 5 bases for V and 6 bases for J; bases not matched to a gene: 9. This CDR3 has 14 amino acids. The germline V gene encodes CDR1 SGHTA and CDR2 FQGNSA. The CDR3 nucleotides read TGTGCCAGCAGCGTAACCGGGACAGAGCATGGCTACACCTTC. Protein: CASSVTGTEHGYTF.